Shown below are 7 T cell receptor beta chains from a single sample sequenced in a study of multiple sclerosis patients with progressive multifocal leukoencephalopathy. Using immunoSEQ multiplex PCR, the repertoire was profiled, and TCRdb retains in-frame clones only, with some absent. The table lists about 32,000 clones, approximately 92% of them singletons. Time point in this sample: before natalizumab initiation. Material: PBMCs. These receptors were taken from a man between 25 and 39 years old with multiple sclerosis.

The J gene is TRBJ1-2, the V gene TRBV7-2, with a tentative D call TRBD1 (5 bases). Germline V lookup: CDR1 SGHTA, CDR2 FQGNSA. The CDR3 is 16 residues long. V lost 4 bases and J lost 7, with 22 bases in between. CDR3 coding DNA: TGTGCCAGCAGCTCCAGGGCCTCGGGGAGTTATTTTGGCTACACCTTC. This translates into CASSSRASGSYFGYTF.

This rearrangement joins TRBV5-1 to TRBJ1-4; D possibly corresponds to TRBD1 (6 bases). V gave up 0 bases and J gave up 0 bases, with 6 bases separating them. This CDR3 spans 15 amino acids. CDR1 is SGHRS and CDR2 is YFSETQ in the germline V gene. The CDR3 here is CASSLEGATNEKLFF. CDR3 DNA: TGCGCCAGCAGCTTGGAGGGGGCAACTAATGAAAAACTGTTTTTT.

The rearrangement joins TRBV21-1 to TRBJ1-1. TRBV21-1 has pseudogene status. The CDR3 is 15 amino acids. In DNA, the CDR3 is TGTGCCAGCAGCAATTCGGAGTGGGTAGGTACTGAAGCTTTCTTT. Its protein is CASSNSEWVGTEAFF.

The chain has TRBV5-6 and TRBJ1-5; weak D call: TRBD1 (5 bases). The germline V gene has CDR1 SGHDT and CDR2 YYEEEE. This CDR3 comprises 16 residues. V lost 4 bases and J lost 0, with 14 bases in between. CDR3 region: CASSPGTPNSNQPQHF. The CDR3 DNA reads as TGTGCCAGCAGCCCCGGGACTCCAAATAGCAATCAGCCCCAGCATTTT.

The CDR3 nucleotides are TGTGCCAGTAGTCACCCCGCGGGGCACTACACTGAAGCTTTCTTT. Translation: CASSHPAGHYTEAFF. J is TRBJ1-1 and V is TRBV19, with D tentatively TRBD1 (5 bases). Trimming took 5 bases from V and 3 from J, leaving 16 bases between them. Germline CDR1 is LNHDA and CDR2 is SQIVND (reference sequence). The CDR3 has 15 amino acids.

This chain joins TRBV7-2 and TRBJ2-7; the match to TRBD2 covers 11 bases. The junction had 13 bases not matched to a gene; V was cut back by 5 bases and J by 4 bases. The germline V gene encodes CDR1 SGHTA and CDR2 FQGNSA. The CDR3 loop spans 17 amino acids. CDR3 coding DNA: TGTGCCAGCAGCCCGGGGACTAGCGGCCTTCAAAGGTACGAGCAGTACTTC. Residues: CASSPGTSGLQRYEQYF.

This chain links TRBV5-4 with TRBJ2-7; weak D call: TRBD1 (5 bases). The CDR3 spans 15 residues. CDR1 is SGHNT, CDR2 YYREEE, per germline (reference sequence). Trimming removed 4 bases at V and 9 bases at J, with 23 bases between. In nucleotides, the CDR3 is TGTGCCAGCAGCCCCCAGGGATTTCAACCCTCAGCGCAGTACTTC. Its protein is CASSPQGFQPSAQYF.